The 22 T cell receptor beta chains reported below all come from one sample, sequenced in a study of cytomegalovirus exposure and HLA in healthy donors. The PCR was carried out with 60 Vbeta primers and 13 Jbeta primers. Sequencing used immunoSEQ multiplex PCR; TCRdb keeps in-frame clones, though not all of them. This table has under 250,000 clones, roughly 80% appearing once. The sequencing sample was made of PBMCs. Receptors were obtained from a male donor in good health and CMV-seronegative.

V and J are TRBV11-2 and TRBJ1-4; a possible D gene is TRBD1 (6 bases). CDR1 is SGHAT and CDR2 is FQNNGV in the germline V gene. There are 18 residues in the CDR3. V lost 1 base, J lost 1 base, and 16 bases lay in between. DNA for the CDR3: TGTGCCAGCAGCTTAGGTGTACAGGGAAGGGGAACTAATGAAAAACTGTTTTTT. Its protein product is CASSLGVQGRGTNEKLFF.

The CDR3 DNA follows: TGTGCCAGCAGCTTGGGCCAGGGGTTCACAGATACGCAGTATTTT. It yields the protein CASSLGQGFTDTQYF. The V and J genes are TRBV7-2 and TRBJ2-3, with D perhaps matching TRBD1 (6 bases). V gave up 3 bases and J gave up 2 bases, with 12 bases separating them. This CDR3 is built from 15 residues. Germline-derived CDR1 and CDR2 are SGHTA and FQGNSA. Variable domain in full (rest from reference TRBV7-2 and TRBJ2-3): GAGVSQSPSNKVTEKGKDVELRCDPISGHTALYWYRQSLGQGLEFLIYFQGNSAPDKSGLPSDRFSAERTGGSVSTLTIQRTQQEDSAVYLCASSLGQGFTDTQYFGPGTRLTVL.

This clone turned up a few times. The chain uses TRBV5-1 and TRBJ2-2, with D possibly being TRBD2 (6 bases). V shed 6 bases and J shed 5 bases, with 14 bases lying between them. The CDR3 extends over 14 amino acids. The germline V gene has CDR1 SGHRS and CDR2 YFSETQ. The CDR3, as DNA: TGCGCCAGCACCCACGAGCGGGTTACCGGGGAGCTGTTTTTT. It translates to CASTHERVTGELFF.

The CDR3 loop reads CASSLGTGAFEQFF. The CDR3, as DNA: TGTGCCAGCAGCTTAGGGACAGGGGCGTTTGAGCAGTTCTTC. The chain joins TRBV7-9 to TRBJ2-1, with 9 nucleotides matching TRBD1. The CDR3 consists of 14 residues. V lost 1 base to trimming and J lost 9 bases; unmatched junction nucleotides: 4. Looked up from germline, CDR1 is SEHNR and CDR2 is FQNEAQ (reference sequence).

The V gene is TRBV6-5, the J gene TRBJ1-1; tentative D call: TRBD1 (5 bases). Germline loops: CDR1 MNHEY, CDR2 SVGAGI. This CDR3 is built from 15 residues. V was trimmed by 0 bases and J by 5 bases, leaving 13 bases between them. The CDR3: CASSYSRDFRTEAFF. CDR3 bases: TGTGCCAGCAGTTACTCACGGGACTTCCGAACTGAAGCTTTCTTT.

The table lists this clone with a count of one. The J gene is TRBJ1-4, the V gene TRBV28; D unclear. Trimming pared 5 bases from V and 0 bases from J, leaving 7 bases between. This CDR3 has 14 amino acids. CDR1 is MDHEN and CDR2 is SYDVKM in the germline V gene. CDR3 region: CASSPLATNEKLFF. CDR3 DNA: TGTGCCAGCAGTCCTTTAGCAACTAATGAAAAACTGTTTTTT. Complete variable domain (other parts from reference TRBV28 and TRBJ1-4): DVKVTQSSRYLVKRTGEKVFLECVQDMDHENMFWYRQDPGLGLRLIYFSYDVKMKEKGDIPEGYSVSREKKERFSLILESASTNQTSMYLCASSPLATNEKLFFGSGTQLSVL.

This rearrangement joins TRBV28 to TRBJ2-3, with D hard to call. The germline V and J ends were trimmed by 2 bases and 5 bases, with 8 bases remaining between them. Germline V CDR1 and CDR2: MDHEN, SYDVKM. The CDR3 loop spans 13 amino acids. The CDR3 sequence is CASSLPPEDTQYF. CDR3 bases: TGTGCCAGCAGTTTACCCCCAGAAGATACGCAGTATTTT.

The chain joins TRBV28 to TRBJ1-1; TRBD1 matches 7 bases. With V trimmed by 5 bases and J by 3 bases, 9 bases remained unmatched. The CDR3 consists of 15 residues. Germline V gene lookup returns CDR1 MDHEN and CDR2 SYDVKM. DNA of the CDR3: TGTGCCAGCAGTGGGGGCAGGGGGAAAGACACTGAAGCTTTCTTT. Translating it yields CASSGGRGKDTEAFF.

This sequence joins TRBV25-1 and TRBJ1-6; D perhaps matches TRBD1 (6 bases). Between the trimmed V and J ends, which lost 3 bases and 8 bases, there was a span of 17 bases. CDR3 length: 16 amino acids. Germline V lookup: CDR1 MGHDK, CDR2 SYGVNS. The CDR3: CASSDSGFGGHSPLHF. The CDR3 region has the DNA TGTGCCAGCAGTGACTCAGGGTTCGGGGGGCATTCACCCCTCCACTTT.

V gene TRBV19 combines with J gene TRBJ1-1; weak D call: TRBD1 (5 bases). The CDR3 is 13 amino acids. The V end lost 5 bases, the J end lost 4 bases, and 11 bases lay between the germline ends. CDR1 is LNHDA and CDR2 is SQIVND in the germline V gene (reference sequence). CDR3 coding DNA: TGTGCCAGTAGTGTAGGCCAGGGCACTGAAGCTTTCTTT. Protein product: CASSVGQGTEAFF.

The rearrangement joins TRBV28 to TRBJ2-2, with D perhaps TRBD1 (5 bases). The CDR3 totals 19 residues. With 5 bases removed from V and 1 base from J, the gap between germline ends came to 23 bases. Germline V CDR1 and CDR2: MDHEN, SYDVKM. The DNA of the CDR3 is TGTGCCAGCAGTCTCACTTCCCCTCGACAGACGGGGAACACCGGGGAGCTGTTTTTT. Translating gives CASSLTSPRQTGNTGELFF.

This clone was seen only once. The gene calls are TRBV28 and TRBJ2-5, with 10 bases lining up with TRBD1. J gave up 4 bases and V 4 bases, and 9 bases lay outside the gene matches. Per the germline V gene, CDR1 is MDHEN and CDR2 is SYDVKM. The CDR3 runs 16 residues. CDR3 coding DNA: TGTGCCAGCAGTTCAGGGACAGGGGCGGTAGGAGAGACCCAGTACTTC. Amino acids: CASSSGTGAVGETQYF.

V usage is TRBV2 and J usage is TRBJ2-1, with a weak D call TRBD1 (5 bases). The CDR3 sequence is 15 residues long. Trimming stripped 3 bases from V and 8 bases from J, with 17 bases between. Per the germline V gene, CDR1 is SNHLY and CDR2 is FYNNEI. Here the CDR3 DNA reads TGTGCCAGCAGTGATAGTAGGGGTCCTCCTTATGAGCAGTTCTTC. Amino acids: CASSDSRGPPYEQFF.

This rearrangement joins TRBV5-4 to TRBJ2-3; the match to TRBD2 covers 8 bases. This CDR3 region has 15 residues. The germline V gene encodes CDR1 SGHNT and CDR2 YYREEE (reference sequence). V trimming: 1 base; J trimming: 6 bases; junction bases outside the gene matches: 7. CDR3 sequence: CASSLSQRELDTQYF. The CDR3 region has the DNA TGTGCCAGCAGCTTGTCCCAGCGGGAGCTGGATACGCAGTATTTT.

The chain employs TRBV11-2 and TRBJ2-7, with 8 nucleotides matching TRBD1. V lost 3 bases to trimming and J lost 4 bases; unmatched junction nucleotides: 8. The CDR3 loop spans 15 amino acids. CDR1 SGHAT and CDR2 FQNNGV come from the germline V gene. Here the CDR3 reads CASSFDRGDLYEQYF. CDR3 bases: TGTGCCAGCAGCTTCGACAGGGGCGACCTATACGAGCAGTACTTC.

The V gene is TRBV4-1, the J gene TRBJ2-1; 8 nucleotides align to TRBD1. V lost 4 bases and J lost 5; bases outside the gene matches: 7. The CDR3 is 15 amino acids. In germline, CDR1 is MGHRA, CDR2 YSYEKL. Here the CDR3 reads CASSPQGELHNEQFF. CDR3 DNA: TGCGCCAGCAGCCCACAGGGGGAACTGCACAATGAGCAGTTCTTC.

This chain links TRBV29-1 with TRBJ2-3, with a tentative D call TRBD2 (6 bases). V lost 4 bases to trimming and J lost 0 bases, with 11 bases between them. Germline V gene lookup returns CDR1 SQVTM and CDR2 ANQGSEA. This CDR3 has 14 amino acids. The CDR3: CSVVVRGSTDTQYF. In DNA, the CDR3 is TGCAGCGTTGTTGTGCGGGGTAGCACAGATACGCAGTATTTT.

The V and J genes are TRBV9 and TRBJ2-3, with D hard to call. This CDR3 is 16 amino acids long. Germline V lookup: CDR1 SGDLS, CDR2 YYNGEE. Deletions cut 0 bases from V and 0 bases from J, with 11 bases between. CDR3 bases: TGTGCCAGCAGCGTAGGAAAGTCCCGGAGCACAGATACGCAGTATTTT. This translates into CASSVGKSRSTDTQYF.

The rearrangement links TRBV14 to TRBJ2-7, with 8 bases aligning to TRBD1. This CDR3 has 16 residues. Germline-derived CDR1 and CDR2 are SGHDN and FVKESK. V shed 2 bases, J shed 6 bases, and the junction held 12 bases outside the gene matches. The CDR3 DNA follows: TGTGCCAGCAGCCAAACTCGGACAGGGACCGGGCGCGAGCAGTACTTC. Its translation is CASSQTRTGTGREQYF.

The V gene is TRBV5-4, the J gene TRBJ2-1; D is possibly TRBD2 (6 bases). Germline CDR1 is SGHNT and CDR2 is YYREEE (reference sequence). Trimming left V 7 bases short and J 4 bases short, with 18 bases between. The CDR3 length is 15 residues. CDR3 sequence reads: CASSPRGGVYNEQFF. The CDR3 DNA follows: TGTGCCAGCTCCCCCCGAGGAGGGGTTTACAATGAGCAGTTCTTC. Together with reference TRBV5-4 and TRBJ2-1, the CDR3 gives the full variable domain: ETGVTQSPTHLIKTRGQQVTLRCSSQSGHNTVSWYQQALGQGPQFIFQYYREEENGRGNFPPRFSGLQFPNYSSELNVNALELDDSALYLCASSPRGGVYNEQFFGPGTRLTVL.

The V gene is TRBV15, the J gene TRBJ1-2; no firm D call. V lost 0 bases to trimming and J lost 6 bases, with 8 bases between them. From germline, CDR1 is LNHNV and CDR2 YYDKDF (reference sequence). This CDR3 has 13 residues. The CDR3 sequence: CATSRDLQNGYTF. The CDR3 DNA sequence: TGTGCCACCAGCAGAGATCTTCAGAATGGCTACACCTTC.

A few counts support this clone. The CDR3 spells CASSDRRRQPQHF. Written as DNA, the CDR3 is TGTGCCAGCAGTGACCGTAGGAGGCAGCCCCAGCATTTT. This rearrangement joins TRBV6-1 to TRBJ1-5; D ambiguous. The CDR3 is made up of 13 amino acids. Trimming stripped 3 bases from V and 7 bases from J, with 10 bases between. Germline V lookup: CDR1 MNHNS, CDR2 SASEGT.